This is a list of T cell receptor beta chains from one sample in a study of cytomegalovirus exposure and HLA in healthy donors. Assay used: immunoSEQ multiplex PCR; TCRdb lists only in-frame clones, some missing. Of 100,000 or so clones listed, roughly three quarters were seen once; the top ten hold around 4%. The sequenced sample consisted of PBMCs. These receptors came from a female donor in good health and CMV-seropositive. The CDR3 runs from the conserved cysteine through the conserved F or W. Fields, in order: V gene, D gene, clone size, J gene, CDR3 DNA, CDR3 protein. D genes are given only for firm matches. Clone size is not always given. Where it is, it says once, few, many or a class for expanded clones.

>TRBV4-1|TRBD2|once|TRBJ2-1
TGCGCCAGCAGCCAATGGACTAGCGTGAATGAGCAGTTCTTC
CASSQWTSVNEQFF
>TRBV19|TRBD1|-|TRBJ2-7
TGTGCCAGTAGTCCAGGACAGGGGCGTTACGAGCAGTACTTC
CASSPGQGRYEQYF
>TRBV9|-|-|TRBJ1-3
TGTGCCAGCAGCCCACAGCACTCTGGAAACACCATATATTTT
CASSPQHSGNTIYF
>TRBV11-2|-|-|TRBJ2-3
TGTGCCAGCAGCTTCACTAGAACCCGCACAGATACGCAGTATTTT
CASSFTRTRTDTQYF
>TRBV10-3|-|-|TRBJ1-5
TGTGCCATCAGTGCGACAGGCAATCAGCCCCAGCATTTT
CAISATGNQPQHF
>TRBV29-1|-|-|TRBJ2-6
TGCAGCGTCACGGAGGGGGCCAACGTCCTGACTTTC
CSVTEGANVLTF
>TRBV6-5|TRBD2|-|TRBJ2-7
TGTGCCAGCAGCCCCGGGACTAGCGGCACCTACGAGCAGTACTTC
CASSPGTSGTYEQYF
>TRBV7-8|TRBD1|-|TRBJ1-2
TGTGCCAGCAGCTGGAGCCGGACAGGGTATGGCTACACCTTC
CASSWSRTGYGYTF
>TRBV7-6|TRBD1|-|TRBJ2-7
TGTGCCAGCAGCGGGGGACAGGGGATGGGCGAGCAGTACTTC
CASSGGQGMGEQYF
>TRBV19|TRBD1|-|TRBJ1-2
TGTGCCAGTACCCCCAGTACCCGGACAGGGGGCGGAAGCTATGGCTACACCTTC
CASTPSTRTGGGSYGYTF
>TRBV27|TRBD2|-|TRBJ2-1
TGTGCCAGCAGTTTAAGGACTAGCGGGGGCTACAATGAGCAGTTCTTC
CASSLRTSGGYNEQFF
>TRBV25-1|-|-|TRBJ2-7
TGTGCCAGCAGTGAATCTGTCGGGGTACCGAGTTACGAGCAGTACTTC
CASSESVGVPSYEQYF
>TRBV5-4|TRBD1|once|TRBJ2-6
TGTGCCAGCAGCCCGGGACAGTCTGGGGCCAACGTCCTGACTTTC
CASSPGQSGANVLTF
>TRBV10-2|TRBD2|few|TRBJ2-5
TGCGCCAGCAGTGGGACTAGCGGGGGGTTCGGGGAGACCCAGTACTTC
CASSGTSGGFGETQYF
>TRBV7-9|-|-|TRBJ1-1
TGTGCCAGCAGCTTGGGGGAGGGGGACACTGAAGCTTTCTTT
CASSLGEGDTEAFF
>TRBV7-2|TRBD2|-|TRBJ2-7
TGTGCCAGCAGCTCCGGGACTAGCGGGAGGGCCCCCTACGAGCAGTACTTC
CASSSGTSGRAPYEQYF